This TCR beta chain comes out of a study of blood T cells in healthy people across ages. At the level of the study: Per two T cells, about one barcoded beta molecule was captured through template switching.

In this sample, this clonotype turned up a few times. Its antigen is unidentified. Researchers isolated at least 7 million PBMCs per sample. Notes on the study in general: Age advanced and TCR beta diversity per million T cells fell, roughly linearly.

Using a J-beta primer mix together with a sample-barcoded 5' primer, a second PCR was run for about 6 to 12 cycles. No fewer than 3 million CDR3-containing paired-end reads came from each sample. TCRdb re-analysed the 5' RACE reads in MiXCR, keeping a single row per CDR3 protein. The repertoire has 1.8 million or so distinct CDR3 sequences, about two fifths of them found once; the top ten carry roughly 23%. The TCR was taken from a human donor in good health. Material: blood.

DNA of the CDR3: TGCGCCAGCAGCTCCGGCGTGCAGCCGTCACCCCTCCACTTT. Amino acids: CASSSGVQPSPLHF. The chain couples TRBV5-1 to TRBJ1-6, with D hard to call. The CDR3 sequence is 14 residues long. Trimming removed 3 bases at V and 10 bases at J, with 14 bases between. CDR1 and CDR2 from the germline V gene are SGHRS and YFSETQ.